This T cell receptor beta chain was captured in a study of blood T cell repertoires in COVID-19. Study overall: COVID-19 samples, acute and convalescent, were from the United States, Italy and Spain.

Between the trimmed V and J ends, which lost 5 bases and 7 bases, there was a span of 17 bases. Germline V gene sequence: CDR1 SEHNR, CDR2 FQNEAQ (reference sequence). This CDR3 contains 14 residues. The data were produced by immunoSEQ multiplex PCR, yet TCRdb's version contains in-frame clones alone and is incomplete. Among fewer than 250,000 clones listed, under 90% were seen once. The chain links TRBV7-9 to TRBJ1-2; D is perhaps TRBD1 (5 bases). This sequence originates from a man in his sixties who had recovered from COVID-19. Sequencing was carried out using peripheral blood. The CDR3 nucleotides read TGTGCCAGCAGCGCCGCCCAGGGACTAGTTGGCTACACCTTC. Translated, it gives CASSAAQGLVGYTF.